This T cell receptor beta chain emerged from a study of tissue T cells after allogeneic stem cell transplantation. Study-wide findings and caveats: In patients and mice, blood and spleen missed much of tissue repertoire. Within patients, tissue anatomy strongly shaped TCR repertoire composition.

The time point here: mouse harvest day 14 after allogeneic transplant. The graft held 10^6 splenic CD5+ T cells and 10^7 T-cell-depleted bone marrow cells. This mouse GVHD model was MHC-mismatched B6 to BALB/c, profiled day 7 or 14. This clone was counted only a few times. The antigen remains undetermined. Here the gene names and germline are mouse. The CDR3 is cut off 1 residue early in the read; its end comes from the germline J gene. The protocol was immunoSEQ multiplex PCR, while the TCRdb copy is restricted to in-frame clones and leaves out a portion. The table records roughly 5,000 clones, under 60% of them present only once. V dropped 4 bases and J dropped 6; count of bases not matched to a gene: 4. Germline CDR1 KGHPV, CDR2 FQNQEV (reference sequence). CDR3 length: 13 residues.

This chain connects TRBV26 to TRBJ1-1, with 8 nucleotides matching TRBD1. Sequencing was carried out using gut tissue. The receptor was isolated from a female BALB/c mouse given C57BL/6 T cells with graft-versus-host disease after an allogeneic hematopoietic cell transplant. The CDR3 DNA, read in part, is TGTGCCAGCAGTCGGACAGGGATGGCAGAAGTCTTC. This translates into CASSRTGMAEVF. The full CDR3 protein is CASSRTGMAEVFF.